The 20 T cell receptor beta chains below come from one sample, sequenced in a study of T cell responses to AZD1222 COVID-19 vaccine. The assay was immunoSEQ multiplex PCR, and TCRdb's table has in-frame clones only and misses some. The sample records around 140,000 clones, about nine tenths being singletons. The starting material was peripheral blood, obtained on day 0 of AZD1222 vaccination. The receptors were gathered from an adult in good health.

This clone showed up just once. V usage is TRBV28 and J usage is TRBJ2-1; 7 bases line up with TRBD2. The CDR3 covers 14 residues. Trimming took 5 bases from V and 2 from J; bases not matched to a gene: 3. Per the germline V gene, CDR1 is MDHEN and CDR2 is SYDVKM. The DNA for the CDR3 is TGTGCCAGCAGTAGCGGGGATACCTACAATGAGCAGTTCTTC. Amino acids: CASSSGDTYNEQFF.

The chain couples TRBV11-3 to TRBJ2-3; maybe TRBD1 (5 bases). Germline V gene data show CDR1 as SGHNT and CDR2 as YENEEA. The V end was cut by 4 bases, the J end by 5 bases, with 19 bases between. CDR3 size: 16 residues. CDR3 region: CASSSSSGLARDTQYF. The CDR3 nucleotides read TGTGCCAGCAGCTCTTCATCAGGGTTGGCACGAGATACGCAGTATTTT.

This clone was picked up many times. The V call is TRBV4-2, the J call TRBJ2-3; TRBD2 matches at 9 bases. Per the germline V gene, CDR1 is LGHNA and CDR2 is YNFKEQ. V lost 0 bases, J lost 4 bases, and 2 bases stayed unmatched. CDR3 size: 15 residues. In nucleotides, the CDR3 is TGTGCCAGCAGCCAAGAAGCGGGGGGCCCAGATACGCAGTATTTT. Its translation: CASSQEAGGPDTQYF.

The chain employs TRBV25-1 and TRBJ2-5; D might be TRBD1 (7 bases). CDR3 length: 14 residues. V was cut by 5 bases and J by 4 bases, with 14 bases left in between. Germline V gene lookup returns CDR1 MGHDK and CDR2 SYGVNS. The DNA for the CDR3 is TGTGCCAGCAGTTATCAGGGGGGCACAGAGACCCAGTACTTC. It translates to CASSYQGGTETQYF.

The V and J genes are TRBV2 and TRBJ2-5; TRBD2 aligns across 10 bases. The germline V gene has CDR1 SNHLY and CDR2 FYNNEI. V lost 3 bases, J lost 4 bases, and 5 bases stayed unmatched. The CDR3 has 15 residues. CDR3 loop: CASSEKRGGGETQYF. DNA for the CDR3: TGTGCCAGCAGTGAGAAGCGGGGGGGCGGAGAGACCCAGTACTTC. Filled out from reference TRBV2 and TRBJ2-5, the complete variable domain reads EPEVTQTPSHQVTQMGQEVILRCVPISNHLYFYWYRQILGQKVEFLVSFYNNEISEKSEIFDDQFSVERPDGSNFTLKIRSTKLEDSAMYFCASSEKRGGGETQYFGPGTRLLVL.

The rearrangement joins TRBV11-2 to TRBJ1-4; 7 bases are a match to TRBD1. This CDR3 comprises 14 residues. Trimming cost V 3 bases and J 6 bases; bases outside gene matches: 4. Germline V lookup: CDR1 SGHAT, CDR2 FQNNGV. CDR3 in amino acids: CASSFWQGDEKLFF. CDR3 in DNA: TGTGCCAGCAGCTTTTGGCAGGGGGATGAAAAACTGTTTTTT.

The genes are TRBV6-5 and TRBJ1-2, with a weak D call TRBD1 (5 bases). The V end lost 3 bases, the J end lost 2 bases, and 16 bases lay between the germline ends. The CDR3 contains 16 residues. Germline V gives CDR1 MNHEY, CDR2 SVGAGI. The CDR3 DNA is TGTGCCAGCAGTTATGGGACGGGAGCATTAAACTATGGCTACACCTTC. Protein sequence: CASSYGTGALNYGYTF.

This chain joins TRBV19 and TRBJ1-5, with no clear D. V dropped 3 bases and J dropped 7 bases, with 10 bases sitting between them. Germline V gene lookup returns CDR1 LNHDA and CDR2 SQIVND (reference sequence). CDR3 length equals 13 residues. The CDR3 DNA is TGTGCCAGTAGTATTCCTTTTGGGCAGCCCCAGCATTTT. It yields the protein CASSIPFGQPQHF.

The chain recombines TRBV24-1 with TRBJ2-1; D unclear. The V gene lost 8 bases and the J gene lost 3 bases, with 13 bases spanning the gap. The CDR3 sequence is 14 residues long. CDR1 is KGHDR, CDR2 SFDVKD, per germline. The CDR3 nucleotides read TGTGCCACCAAGGCTTCTGGGATCTACAATGAGCAGTTCTTC. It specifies CATKASGIYNEQFF.

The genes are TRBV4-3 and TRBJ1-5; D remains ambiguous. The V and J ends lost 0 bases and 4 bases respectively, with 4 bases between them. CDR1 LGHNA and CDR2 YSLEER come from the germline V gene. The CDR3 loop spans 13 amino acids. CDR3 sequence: CASSQDKNQPQHF. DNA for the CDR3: TGCGCCAGCAGCCAAGATAAGAATCAGCCCCAGCATTTT.

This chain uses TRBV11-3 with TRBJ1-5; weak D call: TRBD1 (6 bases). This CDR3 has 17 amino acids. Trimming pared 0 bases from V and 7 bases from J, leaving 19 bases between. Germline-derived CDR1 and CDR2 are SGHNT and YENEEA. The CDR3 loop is CASSLDPAGEAGQPQHF. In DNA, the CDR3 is TGTGCCAGCAGCTTAGATCCTGCAGGGGAGGCAGGGCAGCCCCAGCATTTT.

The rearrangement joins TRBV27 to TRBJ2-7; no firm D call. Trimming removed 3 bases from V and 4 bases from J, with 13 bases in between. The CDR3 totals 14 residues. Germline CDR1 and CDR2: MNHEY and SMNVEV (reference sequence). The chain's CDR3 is CASSFLPGPYEQYF. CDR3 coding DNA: TGTGCCAGCAGTTTCCTCCCAGGCCCTTACGAGCAGTACTTC.

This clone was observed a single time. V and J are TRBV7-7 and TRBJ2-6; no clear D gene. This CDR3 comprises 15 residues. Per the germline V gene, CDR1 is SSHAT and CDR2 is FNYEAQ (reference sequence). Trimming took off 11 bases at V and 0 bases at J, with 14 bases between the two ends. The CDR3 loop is CAHHSSDSGANVLTF. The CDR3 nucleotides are TGTGCCCACCATTCCAGTGACTCTGGGGCCAACGTCCTGACTTTC.

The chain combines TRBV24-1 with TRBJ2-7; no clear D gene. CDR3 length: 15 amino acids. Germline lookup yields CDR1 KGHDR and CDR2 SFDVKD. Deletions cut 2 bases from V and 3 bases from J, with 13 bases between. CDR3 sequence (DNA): TGTGCCACCAGTGATTCCTCTGGCCCAAACTACGAGCAGTACTTC. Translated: CATSDSSGPNYEQYF.

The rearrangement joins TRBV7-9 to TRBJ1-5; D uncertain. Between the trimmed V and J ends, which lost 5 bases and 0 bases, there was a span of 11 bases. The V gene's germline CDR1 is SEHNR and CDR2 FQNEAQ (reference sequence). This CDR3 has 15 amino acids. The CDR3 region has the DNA TGTGCCAGCAGCGTAGACGGCAATAGCAATCAGCCCCAGCATTTT. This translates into CASSVDGNSNQPQHF.

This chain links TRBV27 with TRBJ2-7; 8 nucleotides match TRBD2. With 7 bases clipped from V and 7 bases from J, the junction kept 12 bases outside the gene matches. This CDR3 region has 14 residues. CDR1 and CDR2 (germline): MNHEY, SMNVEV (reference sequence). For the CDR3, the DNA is TGTGCCAGCACGCCGGGACTAGGTAAACGGGAGCAGTACTTC. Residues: CASTPGLGKREQYF.

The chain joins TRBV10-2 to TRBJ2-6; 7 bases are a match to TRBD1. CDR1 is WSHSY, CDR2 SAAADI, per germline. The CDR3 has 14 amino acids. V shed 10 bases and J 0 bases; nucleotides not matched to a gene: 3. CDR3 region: CATRDSSGANVLTF. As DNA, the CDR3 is TGCGCCACGAGGGACAGCTCTGGGGCCAACGTCCTGACTTTC.

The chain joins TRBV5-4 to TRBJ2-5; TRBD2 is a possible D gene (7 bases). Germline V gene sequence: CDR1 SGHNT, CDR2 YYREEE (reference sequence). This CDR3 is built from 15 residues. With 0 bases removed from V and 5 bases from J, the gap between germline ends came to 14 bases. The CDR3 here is CASSLEGGARETQYF. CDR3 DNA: TGTGCCAGCAGCTTGGAAGGGGGGGCACGGGAGACCCAGTACTTC.

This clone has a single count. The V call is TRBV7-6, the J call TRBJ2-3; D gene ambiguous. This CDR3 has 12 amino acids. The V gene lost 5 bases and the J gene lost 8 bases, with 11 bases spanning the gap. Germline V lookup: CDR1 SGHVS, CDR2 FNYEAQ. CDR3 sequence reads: CASSPLGPTQYF. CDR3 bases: TGTGCCAGCAGCCCCTTGGGTCCTACGCAGTATTTT.

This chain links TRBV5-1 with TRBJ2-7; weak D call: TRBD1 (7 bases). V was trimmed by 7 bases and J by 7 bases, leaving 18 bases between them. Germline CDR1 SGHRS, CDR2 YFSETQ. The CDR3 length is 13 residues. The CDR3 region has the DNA TGCGCCAGCGCGGAGGGGGCGGCATGGGAGCAGTACTTC. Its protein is CASAEGAAWEQYF.